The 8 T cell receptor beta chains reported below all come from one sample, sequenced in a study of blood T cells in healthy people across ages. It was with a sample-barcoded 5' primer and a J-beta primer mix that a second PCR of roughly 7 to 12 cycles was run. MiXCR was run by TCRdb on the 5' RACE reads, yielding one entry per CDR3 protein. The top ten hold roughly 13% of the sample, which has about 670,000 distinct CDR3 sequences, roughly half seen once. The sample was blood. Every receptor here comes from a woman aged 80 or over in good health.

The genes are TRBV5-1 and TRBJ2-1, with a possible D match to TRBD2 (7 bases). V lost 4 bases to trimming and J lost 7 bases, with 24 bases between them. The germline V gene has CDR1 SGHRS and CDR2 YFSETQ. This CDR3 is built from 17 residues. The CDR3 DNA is TGCGCCAGCAGCCTTTTTTATCTAGCGGAGGGGGGAAATGAGCAGTTCTTC. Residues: CASSLFYLAEGGNEQFF.

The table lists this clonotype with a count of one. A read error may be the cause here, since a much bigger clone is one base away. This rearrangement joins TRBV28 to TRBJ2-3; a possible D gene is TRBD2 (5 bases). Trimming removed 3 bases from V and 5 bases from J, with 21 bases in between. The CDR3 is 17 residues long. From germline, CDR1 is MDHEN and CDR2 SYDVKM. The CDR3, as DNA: TGTGCCAGCAGTTTTCCCCGGGGAATCGCACTACAAGATACGCAGTATTTT. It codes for CASSFPRGIALQDTQYF.

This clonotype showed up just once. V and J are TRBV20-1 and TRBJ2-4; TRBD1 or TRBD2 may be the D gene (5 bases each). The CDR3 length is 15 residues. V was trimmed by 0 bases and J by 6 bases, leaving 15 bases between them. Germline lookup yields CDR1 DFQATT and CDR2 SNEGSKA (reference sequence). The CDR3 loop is CSARETGGGGNIQYF. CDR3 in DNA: TGCAGTGCTAGAGAAACAGGAGGAGGAGGAAACATTCAGTACTTC.

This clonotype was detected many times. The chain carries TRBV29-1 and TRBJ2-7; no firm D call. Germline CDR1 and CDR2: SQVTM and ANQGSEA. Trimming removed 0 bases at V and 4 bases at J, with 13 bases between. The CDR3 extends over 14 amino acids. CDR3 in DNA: TGCAGCGTTGAAGACCGAAGGGTGGGATACGAGCAGTACTTC. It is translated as CSVEDRRVGYEQYF.

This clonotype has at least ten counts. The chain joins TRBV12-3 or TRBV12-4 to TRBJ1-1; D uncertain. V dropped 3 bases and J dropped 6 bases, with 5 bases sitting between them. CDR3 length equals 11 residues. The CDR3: CASSFRAEAFF. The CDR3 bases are TGTGCCAGCAGTTTTCGGGCTGAAGCTTTCTTT.

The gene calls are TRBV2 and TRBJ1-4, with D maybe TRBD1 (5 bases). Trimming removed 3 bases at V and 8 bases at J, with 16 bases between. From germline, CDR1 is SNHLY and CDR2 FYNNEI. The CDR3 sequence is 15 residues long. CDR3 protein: CASSDSGTLREKLFF. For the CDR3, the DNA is TGTGCCAGCAGTGATTCCGGGACCCTGAGGGAAAAACTGTTTTTT.

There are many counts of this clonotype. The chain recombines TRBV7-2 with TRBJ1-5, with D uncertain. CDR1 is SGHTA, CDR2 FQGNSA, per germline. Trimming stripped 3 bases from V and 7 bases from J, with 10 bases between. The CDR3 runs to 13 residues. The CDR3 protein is CASSFGQNQPQHF. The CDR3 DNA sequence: TGTGCCAGCAGCTTTGGGCAGAACCAGCCCCAGCATTTT.

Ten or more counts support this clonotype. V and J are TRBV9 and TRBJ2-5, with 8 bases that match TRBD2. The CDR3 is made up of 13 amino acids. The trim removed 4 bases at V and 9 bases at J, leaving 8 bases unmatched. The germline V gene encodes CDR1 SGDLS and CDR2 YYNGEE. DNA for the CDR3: TGTGCCAGCAGCCCGGGACTAGAGGAGGCCCAGTACTTC. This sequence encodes CASSPGLEEAQYF.